This T cell receptor beta chain originates from a study of blood T cells in healthy people across ages. A sample-barcoded 5' primer and a J-beta primer mix were used in a second PCR of roughly 7 to 12 cycles. Every cDNA molecule carried a tag from a template-switch adaptor bearing 12 random nucleotides. MiXCR was run by TCRdb on the 5' RACE reads, yielding one entry per CDR3 protein. The table includes 1.5 million to 2 million distinct CDR3 sequences, approximately 30% detected once. There are a few counts of this clonotype. The clonotype originates from a woman aged 25 to 39 in good health. Sequenced sample: blood.

In DNA, the CDR3 is TGCGCCAGCAGCCAAGTACCCGCAGAGACAGGTATGAATCAGCCCCAGCATTTT. Residues: CASSQVPAETGMNQPQHF. The chain employs TRBV4-1 and TRBJ1-5; possible D gene TRBD1, 6 bases. The CDR3 is made up of 18 amino acids. In germline, CDR1 is MGHRA, CDR2 YSYEKL. The V end lost 1 base, the J end lost 4 bases, and 20 bases lay between the germline ends.